The clone carrying this TCR beta chain was counted between two and nine times. Its antigen is unidentified. Healthy Caucasians provided all donations. This entry comes from a study of identical twins. General study points: There were fewer insertions in abundant cord blood beta clonotypes, but memory repertoires showed no such pattern.

It was template switching that added a universal primer site, and there were unique molecular identifiers on the cDNA. A single record per CDR3 protein comes from TCRdb applying MiXCR to the 5' RACE reads. The data show 200,000 to 300,000 distinct CDR3 sequences, with about 10% seen just once and 9% to 10% held by the top ten. Germline CDR1 MDHEN, CDR2 SYDVKM. The CDR3 is 12 amino acids. V shed 4 bases, J shed 6 bases, and the junction held 3 bases outside the gene matches. Sample: memory T cells sorted from blood. The sequence derives from a man aged 50-59 years in good health. The chain links TRBV28 to TRBJ2-7, with TRBD1 matching 7 bases. CDR3 protein: CASSSWTGEQYF. The CDR3 DNA follows: TGTGCCAGCAGTTCCTGGACAGGCGAGCAGTACTTC. The full variable domain, with the rest looked up from reference TRBV28 and TRBJ2-7, is DVKVTQSSRYLVKRTGEKVFLECVQDMDHENMFWYRQDPGLGLRLIYFSYDVKMKEKGDIPEGYSVSREKKERFSLILESASTNQTSMYLCASSSWTGEQYFGPGTRLTVT.